Listed here are 4 T cell receptor beta chains from one sample, sequenced in a study of T-cell reconstitution after alpha-beta-depleted transplantation in children. Preparation of the TCRbeta library involved a method that used unique molecular identifiers. MiXCR, run by TCRdb on the PCR reads, gives a single entry per CDR3 protein. The data hold approximately 400,000 distinct CDR3 sequences, with 9.5% to 13% observed a single time. Sequenced here: PBMCs from the stem cell graft donor, sampled from the stem cell graft. These receptors all stem from a human donor who donated a stem cell graft to a child with acute myeloid leukemia.

The V and J genes are TRBV20-1 and TRBJ2-7, with TRBD2 matching over 12 bases. Germline-derived CDR1 and CDR2 are DFQATT and SNEGSKA (reference sequence). This CDR3 comprises 17 residues. Trimming cost V 0 bases and J 7 bases; bases outside gene matches: 13. The CDR3 is CSARDQTRTSGAGEQYF. DNA of the CDR3: TGCAGTGCTAGAGACCAGACTCGGACTAGCGGGGCGGGAGAGCAGTACTTC.

Only a few counts were recorded for this clonotype. As DNA, the CDR3 is TGTGCCAGCAGCTTAACTAGCGGGGGCCCCTGGGAGTTCTTC. Its protein product is CASSLTSGGPWEFF. V and J are TRBV11-2 and TRBJ2-1; TRBD2 agrees at 11 bases. Per germline, CDR1 SGHAT and CDR2 FQNNGV. CDR3 length: 14 amino acids. V lost 2 bases to trimming and J lost 14 bases; unmatched junction nucleotides: 8.

The genes are TRBV19 and TRBJ1-1, with D possibly matching TRBD1 (5 bases). This CDR3 has 17 residues. Germline CDR1 reads LNHDA; CDR2 reads SQIVND (reference sequence). V was trimmed by 9 bases and J by 1 base, leaving 24 bases between them. CDR3 residues: CASLGVGGVGANTEAFF. The DNA for the CDR3 is TGTGCCAGCTTAGGGGTCGGCGGAGTCGGCGCGAACACTGAAGCTTTCTTT.

This clonotype has more than one count but fewer than ten. The rearrangement links TRBV7-9 to TRBJ2-2; D call uncertain. The CDR3 is 14 amino acids. Germline assignment: CDR1 SEHNR and CDR2 FQNEAQ (reference sequence). Trimming removed 4 bases from V and 4 bases from J, with 10 bases in between. The DNA for the CDR3 is TGTGCCAGCAGCTCCCTCACGCTCACCGGGGAGCTGTTTTTT. Residues: CASSSLTLTGELFF.